These 7 T cell receptor beta chains originate from one sample sequenced in a study of blood T cell repertoires in COVID-19. Clones were sequenced by immunoSEQ multiplex PCR, and TCRdb holds only the in-frame ones, with some missing. This sample has some 170,000 clones, with just over 90% found just once. The specimen was peripheral blood. The receptors derive from a woman aged 55-75 years with COVID-19, enrolled during active disease.

The chain recombines TRBV10-3 with TRBJ1-1, with TRBD1 matching 10 bases. The CDR3 sequence is 14 residues long. With 3 bases clipped from V and 4 bases from J, the junction kept 2 bases outside the gene matches. The germline V gene encodes CDR1 ENHRY and CDR2 SYGVKD. CDR3 protein: CAISEWDRGTEAFF. In DNA, the CDR3 is TGTGCCATCAGTGAATGGGACAGGGGCACTGAAGCTTTCTTT.

V is TRBV19 and J is TRBJ1-3; 7 positions agree with TRBD1. The V and J ends lost 6 bases and 4 bases, in that order; junction bases with no gene match: 9. The CDR3 spans 15 residues. CDR1 and CDR2 (germline): LNHDA, SQIVND (reference sequence). CDR3 in amino acids: CASRRDRVTGNTIYF. The CDR3 DNA follows: TGTGCCAGTAGAAGGGACAGAGTAACGGGAAACACCATATATTTT.

The V gene is TRBV7-9, the J gene TRBJ1-1; 8 positions match TRBD1. Germline CDR1 and CDR2: SEHNR and FQNEAQ (reference sequence). V lost 5 bases, J lost 0 bases, and 5 bases stayed unmatched. The CDR3 has 15 residues. CDR3 residues: CASSREQGVNTEAFF. The CDR3 DNA reads TGTGCCAGCAGCCGGGAACAGGGGGTGAACACTGAAGCTTTCTTT.

The rearrangement links TRBV7-2 to TRBJ1-1; D is unresolved. The CDR3 loop spans 13 amino acids. The ends were cut back, 1 base at V and 8 bases at J, with 11 bases in the middle. CDR1 and CDR2 (germline): SGHTA, FQGNSA. The CDR3 sequence is CASSLGLLREAFF. CDR3 nucleotides: TGTGCCAGCAGCTTAGGATTGTTGAGGGAAGCTTTCTTT.

The chain employs TRBV7-2 and TRBJ2-3, with 11 bases identical to TRBD2. Germline CDR1 SGHTA, CDR2 FQGNSA. The CDR3 length is 14 residues. V dropped 4 bases and J dropped 7; count of bases not matched to a gene: 4. The CDR3 nucleotides are TGTGCCAGCAGCTCACTAGCGGGGGTCAATACGCAGTATTTT. Translation: CASSSLAGVNTQYF.

V and J are TRBV5-1 and TRBJ1-2; TRBD1 agrees at 7 bases. Trimming removed 0 bases from V and 8 bases from J; junction bases left unmatched: 10. In germline, CDR1 is SGHRS, CDR2 YFSETQ. This CDR3 has 15 amino acids. The CDR3 loop is CASSLEGQLGSGYTF. The CDR3 DNA sequence: TGCGCCAGCAGCTTGGAGGGACAGTTGGGAAGCGGCTACACCTTC.

The V and J genes are TRBV20-1 and TRBJ1-5; 11 bases agree with TRBD1. Germline assignment: CDR1 DFQATT and CDR2 SNEGSKA (reference sequence). The CDR3 is 14 amino acids. J was trimmed by 6 bases and V by 3 bases; bases with no gene match: 4. The CDR3 loop is CSASPGTGGQPQHF. CDR3 bases: TGCAGTGCTAGTCCCGGGACAGGGGGTCAGCCCCAGCATTTT.